This passage covers 16 T cell receptor beta chains from one sample sequenced in a study of shared clonotypes between healthy human individuals. TCRdb's copy holds only in-frame clones and misses some; the assay was immunoSEQ multiplex PCR. The table has roughly 1.5 million clones, 95% to 99% seen once. The sequenced material came from naive CD4+ T cells sorted from blood. The sample's subset: CD45RA+ positively selected. The receptors originated from a man under 40 in good health.

This chain links TRBV2 with TRBJ2-7, with 12 bases aligning to TRBD2. Per germline, CDR1 SNHLY and CDR2 FYNNEI. There are 14 residues in the CDR3. Germline trimming cut 9 bases from V and 5 bases from J; bases unmatched to any gene: 8. CDR3: CASHRLAGAHEQYF. The CDR3 bases are TGTGCCAGTCATCGACTAGCGGGAGCCCACGAGCAGTACTTC.

This chain links TRBV7-2 with TRBJ2-7; 8 positions agree with TRBD2. The CDR3 length is 16 residues. Germline trimming cut 5 bases from V and 1 base from J; bases unmatched to any gene: 10. CDR1 SGHTA and CDR2 FQGNSA come from the germline V gene. The CDR3 coding sequence is TGTGCCAGCAGCGATAGGGTACTAGCGGCGTCCTACGAGCAGTACTTC. Translated, it gives CASSDRVLAASYEQYF.

As for this clone: The junction shows a germline mismatch at one end, possibly a read error. The chain has TRBV10-3 and TRBJ1-2; TRBD1 agrees at 7 bases. CDR3 length: 17 residues. Germline V gives CDR1 ENHRY, CDR2 SYGVKD. Here the CDR3 DNA reads TGTGCAATCAGGGGGTTGAGCTTCGCTTCCCAAAGGGACGGCTACACCTTC. Its protein product is CAIRGLSFASQRDGYTF.

This chain connects TRBV5-1 to TRBJ2-3, with 8 bases fitting TRBD2. The CDR3 runs 15 residues. V was pared by 3 bases and J by 7 bases, with 10 bases of the junction left unmatched. CDR1 is SGHRS, CDR2 YFSETQ, per germline. The DNA of the CDR3 is TGCGCCAGCAGCTCCATAGCGGGACTCATGCATACGCAGTATTTT. Amino acids: CASSSIAGLMHTQYF. Supplemented by reference TRBV5-1 and TRBJ2-3, the full variable domain reads KAGVTQTPRYLIKTRGQQVTLSCSPISGHRSVSWYQQTPGQGLQFLFEYFSETQRNKGNFPGRFSGRQFSNSRSEMNVSTLELGDSALYLCASSSIAGLMHTQYFGPGTRLTVL.

J is TRBJ2-6 and V is TRBV5-1; TRBD1 is a possible D gene (5 bases). CDR3 length: 14 amino acids. Per the germline V gene, CDR1 is SGHRS and CDR2 is YFSETQ. The ends were cut back, 7 bases at V and 3 bases at J, with 11 bases in the middle. The CDR3 DNA is TGCGCCAGCCACGGACAAAGTGGGGCCAACGTCCTGACTTTC. Translated: CASHGQSGANVLTF.

This chain uses TRBV6-1 with TRBJ2-1; D is perhaps TRBD2 (5 bases). The CDR3 has 13 amino acids. Germline V gene data show CDR1 as MNHNS and CDR2 as SASEGT. Trimming left V 7 bases short and J 12 bases short, with 19 bases between. The CDR3 is CASKEASGQSQFF. The CDR3, as DNA: TGTGCCAGCAAGGAGGCTAGTGGCCAATCGCAGTTCTTC.

This chain uses TRBV7-9 with TRBJ2-7, with TRBD1 matching over 9 bases. Germline CDR1 SEHNR, CDR2 FQNEAQ (reference sequence). The V segment lost 1 base and the J segment 2 bases; nucleotides outside the gene matches: 3. CDR3 length: 15 amino acids. Here the CDR3 reads CASSLGGTGTYEQYF. The CDR3 DNA reads TGTGCCAGCAGCTTAGGGGGGACAGGGACCTACGAGCAGTACTTC.

This clone showed up just once. The chain uses TRBV27 and TRBJ1-5; a weak D match, TRBD1 (6 bases). Trimming took 6 bases from V and 1 from J, leaving 13 bases between them. Looked up from germline, CDR1 is MNHEY and CDR2 is SMNVEV (reference sequence). The CDR3 is made up of 15 amino acids. The CDR3 DNA reads as TGTGCCAGCAGGGAACAGGGTCTAAGCAATCAGCCCCAGCATTTT. Translation gives CASREQGLSNQPQHF.

V and J are TRBV19 and TRBJ2-5; 7 bases align to TRBD1. The CDR3 extends over 13 amino acids. Per the germline V gene, CDR1 is LNHDA and CDR2 is SQIVND (reference sequence). J lost 3 bases, V lost 5 bases, and 3 bases had no gene match. CDR3 sequence reads: CASSWDSKETQYF. CDR3 DNA: TGTGCCAGTAGTTGGGACAGCAAAGAGACCCAGTACTTC.

The DNA of the CDR3 is TGTGCCATCAGTCTTAGGAGGGAAGGGACTGAAGCTTTCTTT. This sequence encodes CAISLRREGTEAFF. The V and J genes are TRBV10-3 and TRBJ1-1; D is uncertain. The CDR3 is made up of 14 amino acids. Trimming took 5 bases from V and 5 from J, leaving 15 bases between them. Germline-derived CDR1 and CDR2 are ENHRY and SYGVKD.

The chain is built from TRBV4-2 and TRBJ2-7; 7 nucleotides line up with TRBD2. This CDR3 comprises 16 residues. Trimming took 0 bases from V and 1 from J; bases not matched to a gene: 6. Germline CDR1 reads LGHNA; CDR2 reads YNFKEQ. The CDR3, as DNA: TGTGCCAGCAGCCAAGACCAAAGGCGGGAGTCCTACGAGCAGTACTTC. Translation gives CASSQDQRRESYEQYF.

This chain uses TRBV2 with TRBJ1-1; D not certain. Germline CDR1 is SNHLY and CDR2 is FYNNEI. The CDR3 runs 12 residues. Trimming stripped 8 bases from V and 0 bases from J, with 7 bases between. The CDR3 sequence is CASGMLNTEAFF. The CDR3 DNA follows: TGTGCCAGCGGTATGTTGAACACTGAAGCTTTCTTT.

The CDR3 protein is CASSLSSLEQYF. CDR3 sequence (DNA): TGTGCCAGCAGTTTATCCTCTCTCGAGCAGTACTTC. The rearrangement links TRBV6-6 to TRBJ2-7, with D hard to call. V was shortened by 4 bases and J by 6 bases, with 10 bases between the two germline ends. The CDR3 totals 12 residues. The germline V gene encodes CDR1 MNHNY and CDR2 SVGAGI (reference sequence).

The chain combines TRBV9 with TRBJ1-2, with D perhaps TRBD1 (5 bases). V was cut by 0 bases and J by 2 bases, with 11 bases left in between. The germline gives CDR1 SGDLS, CDR2 YYNGEE. The CDR3 totals 15 residues. The DNA for the CDR3 is TGTGCCAGCAGCGTAGGTTGGGGGGAGAACTATGGCTACACCTTC. It translates to CASSVGWGENYGYTF.

The chain uses TRBV4-2 and TRBJ2-7; 7 nucleotides line up with TRBD1. V lost 4 bases to trimming and J lost 0 bases; unmatched junction nucleotides: 9. Germline V gene data show CDR1 as LGHNA and CDR2 as YNFKEQ. The length of the CDR3 is 16 residues. This CDR3 is CASSRLGGRNSYEQYF. In DNA form, the CDR3 reads TGTGCCAGCAGCCGCCTAGGGGGCCGGAACTCCTACGAGCAGTACTTC.

The chain joins TRBV5-1 to TRBJ2-1; D ambiguous. Trimming cost V 0 bases and J 10 bases, with 11 bases left between them. Germline loops: CDR1 SGHRS, CDR2 YFSETQ. The CDR3 spans 13 residues. The CDR3 nucleotides are TGCGCCAGCAGCTTGGCCTCAATGAAGGAGCAGTTCTTC. Translated: CASSLASMKEQFF.